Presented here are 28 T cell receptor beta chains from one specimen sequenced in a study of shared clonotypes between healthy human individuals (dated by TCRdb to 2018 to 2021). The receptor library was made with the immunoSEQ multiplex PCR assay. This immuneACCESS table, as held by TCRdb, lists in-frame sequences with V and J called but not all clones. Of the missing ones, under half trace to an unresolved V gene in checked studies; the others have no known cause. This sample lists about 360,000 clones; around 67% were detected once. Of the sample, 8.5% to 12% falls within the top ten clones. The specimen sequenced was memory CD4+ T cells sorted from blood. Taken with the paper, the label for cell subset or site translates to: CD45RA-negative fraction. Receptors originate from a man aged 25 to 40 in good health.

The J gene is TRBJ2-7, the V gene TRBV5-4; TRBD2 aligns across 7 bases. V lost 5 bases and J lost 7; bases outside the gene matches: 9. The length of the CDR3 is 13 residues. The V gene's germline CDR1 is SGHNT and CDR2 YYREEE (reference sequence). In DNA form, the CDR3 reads TGTGCCAGCAGGTCCGGGACTACGTATGAGCAGTACTTC. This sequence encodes CASRSGTTYEQYF.

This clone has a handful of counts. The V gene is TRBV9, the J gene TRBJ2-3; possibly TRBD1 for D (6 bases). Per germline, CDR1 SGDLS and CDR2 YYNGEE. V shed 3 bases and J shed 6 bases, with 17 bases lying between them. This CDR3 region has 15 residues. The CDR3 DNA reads TGTGCCAGCAGCGCCAGGGGCGCGAGGTCCGATACGCAGTATTTT. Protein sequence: CASSARGARSDTQYF.

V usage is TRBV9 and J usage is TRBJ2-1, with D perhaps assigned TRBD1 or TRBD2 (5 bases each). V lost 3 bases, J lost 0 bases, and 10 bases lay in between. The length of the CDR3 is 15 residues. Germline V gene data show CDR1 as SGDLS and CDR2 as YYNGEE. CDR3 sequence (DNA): TGTGCCAGCAGCGGGGGGAGTAGCTCCTACAATGAGCAGTTCTTC. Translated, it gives CASSGGSSSYNEQFF.

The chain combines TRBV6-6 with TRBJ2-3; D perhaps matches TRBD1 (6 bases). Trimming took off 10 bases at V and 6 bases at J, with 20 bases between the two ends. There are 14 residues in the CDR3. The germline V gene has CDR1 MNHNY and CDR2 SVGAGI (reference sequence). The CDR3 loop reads CAIDRSSLGDTQYF. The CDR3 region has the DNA TGTGCCATCGACAGGAGTTCATTAGGGGATACGCAGTATTTT.

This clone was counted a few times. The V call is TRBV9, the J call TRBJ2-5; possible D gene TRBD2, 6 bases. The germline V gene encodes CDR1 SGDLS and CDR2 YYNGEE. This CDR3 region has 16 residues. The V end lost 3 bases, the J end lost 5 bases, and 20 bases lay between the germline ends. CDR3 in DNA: TGTGCCAGCAGCGGTGGGACTCGCACTGCCCTGGAGACCCAGTACTTC. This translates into CASSGGTRTALETQYF.

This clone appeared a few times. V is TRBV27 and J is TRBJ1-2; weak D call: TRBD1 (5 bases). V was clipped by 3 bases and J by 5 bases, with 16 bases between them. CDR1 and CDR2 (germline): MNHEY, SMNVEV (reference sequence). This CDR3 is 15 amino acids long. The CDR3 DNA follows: TGTGCCAGCAGTTTTCGGCAGGGCCCCTTTTATGGCTACACCTTC. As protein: CASSFRQGPFYGYTF.

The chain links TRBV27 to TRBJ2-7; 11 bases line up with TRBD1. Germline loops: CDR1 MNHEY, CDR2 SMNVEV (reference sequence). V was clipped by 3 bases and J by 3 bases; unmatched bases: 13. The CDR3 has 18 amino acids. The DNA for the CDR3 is TGTGCCAGCAGTTTCTCATCAGGTCGGGGACAGGGGGGCTACGAGCAGTACTTC. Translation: CASSFSSGRGQGGYEQYF.

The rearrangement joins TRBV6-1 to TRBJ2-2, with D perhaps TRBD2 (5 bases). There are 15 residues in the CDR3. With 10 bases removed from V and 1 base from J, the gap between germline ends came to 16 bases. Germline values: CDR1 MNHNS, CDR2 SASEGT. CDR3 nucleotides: TGTGCCACCGCCCGGGTAGCGAAGAACACCGGGGAGCTGTTTTTT. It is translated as CATARVAKNTGELFF.

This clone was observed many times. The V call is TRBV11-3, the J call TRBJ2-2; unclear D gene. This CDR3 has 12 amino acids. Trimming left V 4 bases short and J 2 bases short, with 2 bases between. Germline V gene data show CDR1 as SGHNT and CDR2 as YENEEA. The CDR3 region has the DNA TGTGCCAGCAGCTCTAACACCGGGGAGCTGTTTTTT. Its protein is CASSSNTGELFF. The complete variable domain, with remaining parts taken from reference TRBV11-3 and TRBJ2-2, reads EAGVVQSPRYKIIEKKQPVAFWCNPISGHNTLYWYLQNLGQGPELLIRYENEEAVDDSQLPKDRFSAERLKGVDSTLKIQPAELGDSAVYLCASSSNTGELFFGEGSRLTVL.

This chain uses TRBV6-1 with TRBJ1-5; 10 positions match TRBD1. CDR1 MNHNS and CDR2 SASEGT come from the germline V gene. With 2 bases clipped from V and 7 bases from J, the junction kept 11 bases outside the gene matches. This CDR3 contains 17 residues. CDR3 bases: TGTGCCAGCAGTGAAAGCCTTACGACAGGGGGCTGGCAGCCCCAGCATTTT. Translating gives CASSESLTTGGWQPQHF.

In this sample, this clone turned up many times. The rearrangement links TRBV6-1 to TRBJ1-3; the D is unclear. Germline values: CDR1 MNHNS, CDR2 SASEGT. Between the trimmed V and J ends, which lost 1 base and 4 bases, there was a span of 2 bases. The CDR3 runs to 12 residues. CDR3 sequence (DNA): TGTGCCAGCAGTGAAGTAGGAAACACCATATATTTT. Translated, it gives CASSEVGNTIYF.

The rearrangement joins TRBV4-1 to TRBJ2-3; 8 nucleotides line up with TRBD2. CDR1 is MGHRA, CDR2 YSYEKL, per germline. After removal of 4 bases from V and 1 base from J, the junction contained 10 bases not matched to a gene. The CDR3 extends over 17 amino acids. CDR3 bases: TGCGCCAGCAGCCCGACAGCGGGAGTGGGTGGCACAGATACGCAGTATTTT. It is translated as CASSPTAGVGGTDTQYF.

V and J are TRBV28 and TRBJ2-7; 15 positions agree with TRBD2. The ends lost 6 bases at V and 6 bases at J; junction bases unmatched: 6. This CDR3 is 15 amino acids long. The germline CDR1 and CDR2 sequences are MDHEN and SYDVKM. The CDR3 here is CASRTGLAGGREQYF. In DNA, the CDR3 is TGTGCCAGCAGGACGGGACTAGCGGGAGGCCGCGAGCAGTACTTC.

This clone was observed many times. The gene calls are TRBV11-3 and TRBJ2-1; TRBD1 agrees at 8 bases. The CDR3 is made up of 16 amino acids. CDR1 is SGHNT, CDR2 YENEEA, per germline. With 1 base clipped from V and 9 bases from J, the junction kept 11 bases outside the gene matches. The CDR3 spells CASSLVGAGGRTEQFF. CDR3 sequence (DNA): TGTGCCAGCAGCTTAGTTGGAGCAGGGGGCCGGACTGAGCAGTTCTTC. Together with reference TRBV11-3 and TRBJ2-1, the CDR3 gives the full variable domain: EAGVVQSPRYKIIEKKQPVAFWCNPISGHNTLYWYLQNLGQGPELLIRYENEEAVDDSQLPKDRFSAERLKGVDSTLKIQPAELGDSAVYLCASSLVGAGGRTEQFFGPGTRLTVL.

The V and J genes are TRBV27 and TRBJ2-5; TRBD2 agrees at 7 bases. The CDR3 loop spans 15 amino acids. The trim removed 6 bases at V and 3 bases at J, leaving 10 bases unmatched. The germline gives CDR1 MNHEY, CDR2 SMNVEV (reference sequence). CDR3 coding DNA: TGTGCCAGCAGCGACCGTCTGCGGGAGAAAGAGACCCAGTACTTC. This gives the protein CASSDRLREKETQYF.

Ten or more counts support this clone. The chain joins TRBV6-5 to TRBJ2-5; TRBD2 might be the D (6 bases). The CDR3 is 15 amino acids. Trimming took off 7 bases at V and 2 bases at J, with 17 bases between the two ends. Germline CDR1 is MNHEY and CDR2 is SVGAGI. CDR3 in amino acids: CASNDRRGGQETQYF. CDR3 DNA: TGTGCCAGCAATGACCGACGTGGGGGGCAAGAGACCCAGTACTTC.

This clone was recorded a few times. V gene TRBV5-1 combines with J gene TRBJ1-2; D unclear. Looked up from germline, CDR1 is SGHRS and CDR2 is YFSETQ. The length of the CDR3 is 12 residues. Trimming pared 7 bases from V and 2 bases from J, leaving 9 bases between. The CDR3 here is CASSYTNYGYTF. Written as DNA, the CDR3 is TGCGCCAGCTCATATACGAACTATGGCTACACCTTC.

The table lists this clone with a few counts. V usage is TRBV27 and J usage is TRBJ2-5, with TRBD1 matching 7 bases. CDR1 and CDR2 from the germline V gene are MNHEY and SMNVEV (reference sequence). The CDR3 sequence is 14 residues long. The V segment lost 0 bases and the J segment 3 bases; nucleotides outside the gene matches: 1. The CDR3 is CASSLSGQKETQYF. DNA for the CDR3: TGTGCCAGCAGTTTATCGGGACAGAAAGAGACCCAGTACTTC.

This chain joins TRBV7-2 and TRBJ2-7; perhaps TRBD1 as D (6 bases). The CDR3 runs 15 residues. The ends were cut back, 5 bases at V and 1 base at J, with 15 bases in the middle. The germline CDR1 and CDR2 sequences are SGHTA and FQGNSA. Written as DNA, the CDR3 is TGTGCCAGCAGCCGACAGGCGGGTCCTTCCTACGAGCAGTACTTC. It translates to CASSRQAGPSYEQYF.

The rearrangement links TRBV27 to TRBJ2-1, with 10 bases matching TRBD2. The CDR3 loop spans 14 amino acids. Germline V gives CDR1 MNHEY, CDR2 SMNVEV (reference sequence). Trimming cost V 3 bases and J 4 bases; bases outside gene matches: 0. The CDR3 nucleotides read TGTGCCAGCAGTTTTAGCGGGAGGTACAATGAGCAGTTCTTC. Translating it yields CASSFSGRYNEQFF.

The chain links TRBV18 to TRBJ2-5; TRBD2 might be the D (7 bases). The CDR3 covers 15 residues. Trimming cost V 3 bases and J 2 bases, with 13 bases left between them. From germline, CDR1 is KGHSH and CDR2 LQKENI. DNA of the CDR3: TGTGCCAGCTCACCCCCGGGGGGCAGGCAAGAGACCCAGTACTTC. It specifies CASSPPGGRQETQYF.

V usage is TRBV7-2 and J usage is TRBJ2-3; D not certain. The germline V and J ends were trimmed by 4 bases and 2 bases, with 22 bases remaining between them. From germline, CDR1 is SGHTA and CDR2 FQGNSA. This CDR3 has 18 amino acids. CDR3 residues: CASSSRRGPNLFTDTQYF. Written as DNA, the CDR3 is TGTGCCAGCAGCTCCCGGAGAGGCCCCAACTTATTCACAGATACGCAGTATTTT.

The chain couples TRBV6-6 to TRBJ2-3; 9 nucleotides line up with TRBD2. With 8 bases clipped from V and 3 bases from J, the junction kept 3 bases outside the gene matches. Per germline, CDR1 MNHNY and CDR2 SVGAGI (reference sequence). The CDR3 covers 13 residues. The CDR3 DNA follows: TGTGCCAGCTGTCTAGCGGGGACAGATACGCAGTATTTT. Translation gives CASCLAGTDTQYF.

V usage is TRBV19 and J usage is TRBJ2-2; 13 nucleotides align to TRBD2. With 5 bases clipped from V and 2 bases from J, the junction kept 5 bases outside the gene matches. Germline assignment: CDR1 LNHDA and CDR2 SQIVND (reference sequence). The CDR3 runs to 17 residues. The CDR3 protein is CASSFGTSGTNTGELFF. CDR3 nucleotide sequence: TGTGCCAGTAGTTTCGGGACTAGCGGGACAAACACCGGGGAGCTGTTTTTT.

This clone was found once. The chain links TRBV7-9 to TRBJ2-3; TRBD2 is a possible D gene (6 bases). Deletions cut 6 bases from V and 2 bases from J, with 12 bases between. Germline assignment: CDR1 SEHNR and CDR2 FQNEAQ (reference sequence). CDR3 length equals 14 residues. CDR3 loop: CASRGLMYTDTQYF. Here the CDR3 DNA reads TGTGCCAGCAGAGGACTAATGTACACAGATACGCAGTATTTT.

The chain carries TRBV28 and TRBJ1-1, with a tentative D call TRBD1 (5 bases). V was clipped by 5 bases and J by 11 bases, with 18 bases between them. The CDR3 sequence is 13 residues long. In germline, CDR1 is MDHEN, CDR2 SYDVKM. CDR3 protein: CASSTQKPGTAFF. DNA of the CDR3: TGTGCCAGCAGTACGCAAAAACCCGGGACTGCTTTCTTT.

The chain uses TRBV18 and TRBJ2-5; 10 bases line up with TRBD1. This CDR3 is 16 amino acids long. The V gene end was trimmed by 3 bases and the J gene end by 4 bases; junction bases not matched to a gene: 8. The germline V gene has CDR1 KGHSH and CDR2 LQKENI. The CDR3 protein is CASSPTGGAWGETQYF. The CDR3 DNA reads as TGTGCCAGCTCACCGACAGGGGGCGCGTGGGGAGAGACCCAGTACTTC.

This chain's CDR3 is CTSRHVRKTYGYTF. CDR3 DNA: TGCACCAGCAGGCATGTGCGAAAGACCTATGGCTACACCTTC. The gene calls are TRBV1 and TRBJ1-2. TRBV1 is given as a pseudogene. This CDR3 contains 14 residues.